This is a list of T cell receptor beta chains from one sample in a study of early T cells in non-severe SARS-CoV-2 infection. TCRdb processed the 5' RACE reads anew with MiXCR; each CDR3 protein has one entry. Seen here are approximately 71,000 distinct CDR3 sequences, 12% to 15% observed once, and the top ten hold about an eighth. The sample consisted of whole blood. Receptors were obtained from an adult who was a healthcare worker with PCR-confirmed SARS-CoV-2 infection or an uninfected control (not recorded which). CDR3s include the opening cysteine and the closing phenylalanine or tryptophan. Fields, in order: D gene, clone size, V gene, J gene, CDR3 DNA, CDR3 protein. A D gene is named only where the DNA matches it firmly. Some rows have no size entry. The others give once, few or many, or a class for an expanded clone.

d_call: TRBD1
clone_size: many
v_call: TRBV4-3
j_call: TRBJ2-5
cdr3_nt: TGCGCCAGCAGCCAAGGTTTACAGGGGCCCCAAGAGACCCAGTACTTC
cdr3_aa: CASSQGLQGPQETQYF

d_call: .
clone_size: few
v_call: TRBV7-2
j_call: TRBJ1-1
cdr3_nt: TGTGCCAGTAGCCTAGGTGGGGCCGTGAACACTGAAGCTTTCTTT
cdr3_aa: CASSLGGAVNTEAFF

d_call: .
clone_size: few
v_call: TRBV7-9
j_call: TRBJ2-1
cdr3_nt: TGTGCCAGCAGCTTAGGACCCAACAATGAGCAGTTCTTC
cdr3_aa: CASSLGPNNEQFF

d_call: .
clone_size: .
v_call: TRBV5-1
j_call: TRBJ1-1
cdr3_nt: TGCGCCAGCAGCTTGGAAGGGGGTTTCCGGACTGAAGCTTTCTTT
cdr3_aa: CASSLEGGFRTEAFF

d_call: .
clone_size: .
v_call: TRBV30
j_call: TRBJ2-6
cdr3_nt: TGTGCCAAGGGACAAATCTCTGGGGCCAACGTCCTGACTTTC
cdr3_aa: CAKGQISGANVLTF

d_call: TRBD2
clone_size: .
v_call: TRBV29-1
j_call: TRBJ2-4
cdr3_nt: TGCAGCGTCCGGACTAGCGGAAGCATTCAGTACTTC
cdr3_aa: CSVRTSGSIQYF

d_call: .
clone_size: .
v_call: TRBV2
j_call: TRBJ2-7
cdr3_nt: TGTGCCGGACGATCACCGGCCAGGACCTACGAGCAGTACTTC
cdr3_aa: CAGRSPARTYEQYF

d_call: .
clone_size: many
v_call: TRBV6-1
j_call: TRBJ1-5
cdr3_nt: TGTGCCAGCAGTGACCGGGAGCTCAATCAGCCCCAGCATTTT
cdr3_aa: CASSDRELNQPQHF

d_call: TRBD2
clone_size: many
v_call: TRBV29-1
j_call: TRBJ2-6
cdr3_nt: TGCAGCGCACAACTAGCGGGGGTTTCTGGGGCCAACGTCCTGACTTTC
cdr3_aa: CSAQLAGVSGANVLTF

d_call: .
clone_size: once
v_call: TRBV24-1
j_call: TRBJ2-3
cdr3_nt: TGTGCCACCAGGGGCGAGGGGGATACGCAGTATTTT
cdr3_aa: CATRGEGDTQYF

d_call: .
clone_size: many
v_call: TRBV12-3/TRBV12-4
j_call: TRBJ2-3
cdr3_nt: TGTGCCAGCAGTTTCAACCAAATCACAGATACGCAGTATTTT
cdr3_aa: CASSFNQITDTQYF

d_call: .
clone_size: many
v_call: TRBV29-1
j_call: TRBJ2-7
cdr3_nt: TGCAGCGTTGCCCGGGACTTCTACGAGCAGTACTTC
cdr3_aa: CSVARDFYEQYF

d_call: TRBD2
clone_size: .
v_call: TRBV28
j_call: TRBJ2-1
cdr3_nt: TGTGCCAGCAGTCTGACAGGACTAGCCAATGAGCAGTTCTTC
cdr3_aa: CASSLTGLANEQFF

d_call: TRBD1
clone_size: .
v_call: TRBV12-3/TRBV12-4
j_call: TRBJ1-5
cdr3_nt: TGTGCCAGCAGTCCCCGGACAGGGTGGCGTAATCAGCCCCAGCATTTT
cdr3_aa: CASSPRTGWRNQPQHF

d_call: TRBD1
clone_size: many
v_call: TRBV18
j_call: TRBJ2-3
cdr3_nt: TGTGCCAGCTCACCACCGGACAGGTCGACAGATACGCAGTATTTT
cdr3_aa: CASSPPDRSTDTQYF

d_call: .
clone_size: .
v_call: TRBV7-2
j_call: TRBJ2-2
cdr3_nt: TGTGCCAGCAGCACGTATCTGGGCGGGGAGCTGTTTTTT
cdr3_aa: CASSTYLGGELFF

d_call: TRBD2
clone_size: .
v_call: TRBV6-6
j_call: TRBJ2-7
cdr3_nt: TGTGCCAGCAGTTCCCCAGCGGGGAACTCCTACGAGCAGTACTTC
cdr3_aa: CASSSPAGNSYEQYF

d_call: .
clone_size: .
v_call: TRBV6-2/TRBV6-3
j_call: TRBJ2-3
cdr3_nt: TGTGCCAGCAGCAAACAGGGAGATACGCAGTATTTT
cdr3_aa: CASSKQGDTQYF

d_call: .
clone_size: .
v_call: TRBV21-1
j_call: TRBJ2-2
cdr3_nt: TGTGCCAGCTTCCATCTCCTACGGGAGGGCACCGGGGAGCTGTTTTTT
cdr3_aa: CASFHLLREGTGELFF

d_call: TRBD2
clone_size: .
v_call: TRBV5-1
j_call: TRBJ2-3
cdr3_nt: TGCGCCAGCAGTATGGAGTACGGGCGGGGGAGCACAGATACGCAGTATTTT
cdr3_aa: CASSMEYGRGSTDTQYF

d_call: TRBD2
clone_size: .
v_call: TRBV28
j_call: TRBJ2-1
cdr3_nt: TGTGCCACTTGGGCGGGGGACCTGTACAATGAGCAGTTCTTC
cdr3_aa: CATWAGDLYNEQFF

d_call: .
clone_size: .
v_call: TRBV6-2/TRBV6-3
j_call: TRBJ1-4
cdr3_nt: TGTGCCAGCAGTTACCCGACGGCGGAGTCGATTAATGAAAAACTGTTTTTT
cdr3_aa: CASSYPTAESINEKLFF

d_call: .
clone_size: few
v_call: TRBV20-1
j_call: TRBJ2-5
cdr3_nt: TGCAGTGCTAGGGAGCGTGCTAGTCCTGAGACCCAGTACTTC
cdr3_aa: CSARERASPETQYF

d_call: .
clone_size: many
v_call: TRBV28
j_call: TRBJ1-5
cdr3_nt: TGTGCCAGCAGTCTTATGGGGGGTCAGGGCCTCAATCAGCCCCAGCATTTT
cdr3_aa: CASSLMGGQGLNQPQHF

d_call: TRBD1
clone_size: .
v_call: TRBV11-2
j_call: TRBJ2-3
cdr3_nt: TGTGCCACCAAAGTGAAGGACAGGCATAACCCTAGCACAGATACGCAGTATTTT
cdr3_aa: CATKVKDRHNPSTDTQYF

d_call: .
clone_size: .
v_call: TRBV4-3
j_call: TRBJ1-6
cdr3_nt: TGCGCCAGCAGCCAAGATAACGGCCTCTCGCCCCTCCACTTT
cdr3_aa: CASSQDNGLSPLHF

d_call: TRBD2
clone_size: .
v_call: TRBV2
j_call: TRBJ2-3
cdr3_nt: TGTGCCAGCAGTGAGGTAGCGGGGGGCACAGATACGCAGTATTTT
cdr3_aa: CASSEVAGGTDTQYF

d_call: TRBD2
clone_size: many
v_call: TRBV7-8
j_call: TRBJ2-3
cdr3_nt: TGTGCCAGCAGCTCAACAGCGGGGGGGCAGTATTTT
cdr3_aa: CASSSTAGGQYF

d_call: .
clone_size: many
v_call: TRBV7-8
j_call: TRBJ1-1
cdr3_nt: TGTGCCAGCAGCCTAGTGGGCATGGGGACTGAAGCTTTCTTT
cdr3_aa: CASSLVGMGTEAFF

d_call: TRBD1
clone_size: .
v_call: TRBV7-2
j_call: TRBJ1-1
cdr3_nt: TGTGCCAGCAGCTTCGGACAGGCCGTAGCTTTCTTT
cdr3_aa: CASSFGQAVAFF

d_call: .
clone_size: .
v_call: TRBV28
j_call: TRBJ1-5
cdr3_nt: TGTGCCAGCATCAGAGGCGGGGGTAATCAGCCCCAGCATTTT
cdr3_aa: CASIRGGGNQPQHF

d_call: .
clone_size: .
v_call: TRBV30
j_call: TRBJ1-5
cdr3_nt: TGTGCCTGGGGACAGAGCAATCAGCCCCAGCATTTT
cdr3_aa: CAWGQSNQPQHF

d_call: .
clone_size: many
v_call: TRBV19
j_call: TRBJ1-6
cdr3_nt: TGTGCCAGTAGTTTATCACTTATCAGCGAAGCCTCCTATAATTCACCCCTCCACTTT
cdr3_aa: CASSLSLISEASYNSPLHF

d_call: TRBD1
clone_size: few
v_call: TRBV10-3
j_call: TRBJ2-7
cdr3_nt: TGTGCCATCAGCTCGACAGGGGCGATATACGAGCAGTACTTC
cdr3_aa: CAISSTGAIYEQYF

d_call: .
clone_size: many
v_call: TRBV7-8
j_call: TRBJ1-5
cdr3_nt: TGTGCCAGCAGCTTAGGAGCGGCATATAGCAATCAGCCCCAGCATTTT
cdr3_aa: CASSLGAAYSNQPQHF

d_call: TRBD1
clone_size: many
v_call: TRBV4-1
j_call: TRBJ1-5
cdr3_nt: TGCGCCAGCAGGAGACAGGGGGCTGGTCAGCCCCAGCATTTT
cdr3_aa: CASRRQGAGQPQHF

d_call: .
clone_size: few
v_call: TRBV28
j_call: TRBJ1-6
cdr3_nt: TGTGCCAGCAGTTTCGTCCACGGACAATTCAATTCACCCCTCCACTTT
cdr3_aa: CASSFVHGQFNSPLHF

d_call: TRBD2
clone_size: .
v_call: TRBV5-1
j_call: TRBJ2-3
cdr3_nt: TGCGCCAGCAGCGTGACTAGCGGGGGGGCCGGTGTAGCAGATACGCAGTATTTT
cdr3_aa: CASSVTSGGAGVADTQYF

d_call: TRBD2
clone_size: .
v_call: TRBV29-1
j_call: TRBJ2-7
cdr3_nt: TGCAGCGCTAAGGGAGGGTCCTACGAGCAGTACTTC
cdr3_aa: CSAKGGSYEQYF

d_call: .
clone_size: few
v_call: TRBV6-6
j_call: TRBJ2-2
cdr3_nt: TGTGCCAGCAATCAGTACCGAACCGGGGAGCTGTTTTTT
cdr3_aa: CASNQYRTGELFF

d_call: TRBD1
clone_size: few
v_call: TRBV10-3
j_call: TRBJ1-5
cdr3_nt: TGTGCCGCCAAAAGAGGGACAGGGAATCAGCCCCAGCATTTT
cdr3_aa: CAAKRGTGNQPQHF

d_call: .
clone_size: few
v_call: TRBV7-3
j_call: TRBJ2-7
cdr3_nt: TGTGCCAGCAGCTTAAGGCCAGGAACCTACGAGCAGTACTTC
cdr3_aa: CASSLRPGTYEQYF

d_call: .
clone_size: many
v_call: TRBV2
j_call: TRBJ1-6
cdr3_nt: TGTGCCAGCAGTGACGCAGGGTACGATTCACCCCTCCACTTT
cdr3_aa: CASSDAGYDSPLHF

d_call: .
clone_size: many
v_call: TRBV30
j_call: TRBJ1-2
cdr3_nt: TGTGCCTGGAGTCCTGCAGGGAGCTATGGCTACACCTTC
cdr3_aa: CAWSPAGSYGYTF

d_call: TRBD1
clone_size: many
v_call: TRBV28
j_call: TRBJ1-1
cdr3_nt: TGTGCCAGCAGTTTAGGGACAGGGGTCTCTGAAGCTTTCTTT
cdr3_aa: CASSLGTGVSEAFF

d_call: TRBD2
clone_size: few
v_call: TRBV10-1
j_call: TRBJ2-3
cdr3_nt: TGCGCCAGCAATGATGGCGGGGGGACAGATACGCAGTATTTT
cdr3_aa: CASNDGGGTDTQYF

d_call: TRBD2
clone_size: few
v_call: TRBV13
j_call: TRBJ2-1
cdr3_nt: TGTGCCAGCAGCCTAGCGGGGGGGCCAGGTGAGCAGTTCTTC
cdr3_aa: CASSLAGGPGEQFF

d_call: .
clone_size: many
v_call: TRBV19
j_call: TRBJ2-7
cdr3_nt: TGTGCCAGTAGTCCGAGGACCGTAAGGATTTACGAGCAGTACTTC
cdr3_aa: CASSPRTVRIYEQYF

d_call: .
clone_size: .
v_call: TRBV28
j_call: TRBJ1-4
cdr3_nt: TGTGCCAGCAGAGAGGGGTCAACTAATGAAAAACTGTTTTTT
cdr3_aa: CASREGSTNEKLFF

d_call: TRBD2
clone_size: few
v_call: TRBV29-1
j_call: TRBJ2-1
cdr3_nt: TGCAGCGTTGGGCCCACTAGCGGGGGCTCCTACAATGAGCAGTTCTTC
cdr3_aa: CSVGPTSGGSYNEQFF

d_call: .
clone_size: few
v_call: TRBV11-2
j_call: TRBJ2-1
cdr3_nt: TGTGCCAGCAGCTTAGACTTAACCCTTAGAAATACTGAGCAGTTCTTC
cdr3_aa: CASSLDLTLRNTEQFF

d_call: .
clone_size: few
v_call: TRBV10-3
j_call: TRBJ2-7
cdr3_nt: TGTGCCATCAGATCCCTTCTACAGGATACCTACGAGCAGTACTTC
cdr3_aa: CAIRSLLQDTYEQYF

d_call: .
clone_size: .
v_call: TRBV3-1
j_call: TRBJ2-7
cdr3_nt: TGTGCCAGCAGTCGGAGGGAGAGCTCCTACAAGCAGTACTTC
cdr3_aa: CASSRRESSYKQYF

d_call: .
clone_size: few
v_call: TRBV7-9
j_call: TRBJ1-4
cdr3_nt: TGTGCCAGCAGCTTCGGGCAGGAAAATGAAAAACTGTTTTTT
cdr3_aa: CASSFGQENEKLFF

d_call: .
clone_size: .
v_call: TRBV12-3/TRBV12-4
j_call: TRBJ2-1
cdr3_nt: TGTGCCAGCTCCATCGACAGCTACAATGAGCAGTTCTTC
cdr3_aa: CASSIDSYNEQFF

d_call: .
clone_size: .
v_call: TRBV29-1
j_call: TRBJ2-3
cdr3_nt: TGCAGCGGAAGACAGGGCACAGATACGCAGTATTTT
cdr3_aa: CSGRQGTDTQYF